This T cell receptor (beta chain) is drawn from a study of radiation and T cells in renal cell carcinoma. Across the whole study: Nephrectomy followed 15 Gy stereotactic body radiation by 4 weeks. Study-level findings and limits: In blood, top tumor clones expanded by 2 weeks, shrinking by 4. Pretreatment tumor biopsies were lacking, so baseline clonotypes are unknown.

As regards this clone: Its antigen is not known.

Time point in this sample: baseline pretreatment blood. The treatment: 15 Gy SBRT to primary tumor, nephrectomy 4 weeks later. The protocol was immunoSEQ multiplex PCR, while the TCRdb copy is restricted to in-frame clones and leaves out a portion. The profile shows roughly 100,000 clones, approximately 83% of them singletons. The source was blood, collected from a patient whose treatment included radiotherapy and nephrectomy. This TCR derives from a man aged 60 to 75 with renal cell carcinoma.

CDR3 coding DNA: TGTGCCAGCAGTTTGGGGCTTGGGAGGAGGACCGGGGAGCTGTTTTTT. Protein product: CASSLGLGRRTGELFF. This sequence joins TRBV28 and TRBJ2-2, with D maybe TRBD2 (6 bases). The CDR3 runs 16 residues. V lost 3 bases and J 5 bases, leaving 16 bases between the germline ends. Germline CDR1 reads MDHEN; CDR2 reads SYDVKM.